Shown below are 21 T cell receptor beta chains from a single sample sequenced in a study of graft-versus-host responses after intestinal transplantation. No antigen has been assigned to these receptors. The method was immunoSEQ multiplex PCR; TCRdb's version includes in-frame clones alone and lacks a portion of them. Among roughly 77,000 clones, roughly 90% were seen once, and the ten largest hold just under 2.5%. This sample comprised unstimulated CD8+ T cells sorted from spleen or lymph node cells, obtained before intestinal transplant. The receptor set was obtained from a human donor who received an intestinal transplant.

The CDR3 DNA reads as TGTGCCATCAGTGTGGTCGACTACCACGGGGGGAACACCGGGGAGCTGTTTTTT. Translated: CAISVVDYHGGNTGELFF. V usage is TRBV10-3 and J usage is TRBJ2-2; a possible D gene is TRBD2 (6 bases). V was pared by 4 bases and J by 1 base, with 19 bases between. CDR3 length: 18 residues. Germline values: CDR1 ENHRY, CDR2 SYGVKD.

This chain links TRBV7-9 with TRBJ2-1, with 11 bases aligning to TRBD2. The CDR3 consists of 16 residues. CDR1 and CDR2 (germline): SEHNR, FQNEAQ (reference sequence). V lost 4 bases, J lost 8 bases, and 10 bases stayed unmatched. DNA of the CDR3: TGTGCCAGCAGCTCCATACTAGCGGGAGCGGTGGATGAGCAGTTCTTC. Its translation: CASSSILAGAVDEQFF.

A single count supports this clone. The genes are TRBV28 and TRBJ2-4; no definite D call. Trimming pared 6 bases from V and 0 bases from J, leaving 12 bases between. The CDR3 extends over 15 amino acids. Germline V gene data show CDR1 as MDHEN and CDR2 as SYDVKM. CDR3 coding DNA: TGTGCCAGCAGCTCACACCGTCTAGCCAAAAACATTCAGTACTTC. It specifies CASSSHRLAKNIQYF.

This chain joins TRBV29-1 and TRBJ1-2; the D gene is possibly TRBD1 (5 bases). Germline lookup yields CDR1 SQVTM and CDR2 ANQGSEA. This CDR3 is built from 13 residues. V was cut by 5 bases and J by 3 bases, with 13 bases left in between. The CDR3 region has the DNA TGCAGCGTTCCCCCCTCGACAGACTATGGCTACACCTTC. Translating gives CSVPPSTDYGYTF.

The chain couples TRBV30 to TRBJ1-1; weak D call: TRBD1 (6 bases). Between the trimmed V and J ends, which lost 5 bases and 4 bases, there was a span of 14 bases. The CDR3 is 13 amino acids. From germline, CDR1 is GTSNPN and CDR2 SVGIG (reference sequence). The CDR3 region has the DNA TGTGCCTGGCACCAGGGGAGAGGCACTGAAGCTTTCTTT. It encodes CAWHQGRGTEAFF.

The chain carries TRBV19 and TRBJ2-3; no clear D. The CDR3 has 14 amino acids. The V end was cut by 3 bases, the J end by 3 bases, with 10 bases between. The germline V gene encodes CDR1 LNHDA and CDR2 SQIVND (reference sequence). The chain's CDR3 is CASSISSVTDTQYF. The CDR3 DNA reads TGTGCCAGTAGTATCTCTAGTGTTACAGATACGCAGTATTTT.

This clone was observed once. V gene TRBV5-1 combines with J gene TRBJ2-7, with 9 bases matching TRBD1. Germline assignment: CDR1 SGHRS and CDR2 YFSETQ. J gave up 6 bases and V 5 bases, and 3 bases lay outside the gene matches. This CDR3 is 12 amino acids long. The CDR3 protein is CASRLDRGEQYF. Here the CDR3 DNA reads TGCGCCAGCAGGCTGGACAGGGGCGAGCAGTACTTC.

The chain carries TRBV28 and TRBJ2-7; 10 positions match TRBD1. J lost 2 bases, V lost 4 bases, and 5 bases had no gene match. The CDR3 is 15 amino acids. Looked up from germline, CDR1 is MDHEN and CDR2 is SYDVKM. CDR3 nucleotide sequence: TGTGCCAGCAGTTCCCCGGGACAGGGGACCTACGAGCAGTACTTC. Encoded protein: CASSSPGQGTYEQYF.

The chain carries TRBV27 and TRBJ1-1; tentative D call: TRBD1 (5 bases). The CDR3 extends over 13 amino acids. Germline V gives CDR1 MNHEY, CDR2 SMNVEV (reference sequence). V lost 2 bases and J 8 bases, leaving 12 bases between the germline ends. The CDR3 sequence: CASSLNGHYEAFF. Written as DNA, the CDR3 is TGTGCCAGCAGTTTAAACGGACACTACGAAGCTTTCTTT.

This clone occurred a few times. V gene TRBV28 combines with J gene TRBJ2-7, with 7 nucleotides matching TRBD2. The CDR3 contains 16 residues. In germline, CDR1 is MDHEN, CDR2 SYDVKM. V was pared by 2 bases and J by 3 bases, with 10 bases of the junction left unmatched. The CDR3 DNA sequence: TGTGCCAGCAGTTTACGGGAGGAAGACCCCTACTACGAGCAGTACTTC. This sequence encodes CASSLREEDPYYEQYF.

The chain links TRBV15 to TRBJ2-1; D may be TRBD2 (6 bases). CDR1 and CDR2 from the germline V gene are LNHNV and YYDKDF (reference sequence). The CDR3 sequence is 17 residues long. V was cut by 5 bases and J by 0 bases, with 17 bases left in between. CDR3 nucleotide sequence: TGTGCCACCAGCCCCCAGGAGGGTCCCAGCTCCTACAATGAGCAGTTCTTC. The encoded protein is CATSPQEGPSSYNEQFF.

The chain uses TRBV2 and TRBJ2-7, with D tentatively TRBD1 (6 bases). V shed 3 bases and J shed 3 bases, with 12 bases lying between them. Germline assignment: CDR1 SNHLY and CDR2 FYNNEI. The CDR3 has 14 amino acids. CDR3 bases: TGTGCCAGCAGTGACAGACAGGTGGGCTACGAGCAGTACTTC. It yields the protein CASSDRQVGYEQYF.

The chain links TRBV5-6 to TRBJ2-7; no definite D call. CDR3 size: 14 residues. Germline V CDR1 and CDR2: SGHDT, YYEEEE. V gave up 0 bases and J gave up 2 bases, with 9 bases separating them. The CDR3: CASSLGTLPYEQYF. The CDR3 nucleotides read TGTGCCAGCAGCTTGGGAACGCTACCCTACGAGCAGTACTTC.

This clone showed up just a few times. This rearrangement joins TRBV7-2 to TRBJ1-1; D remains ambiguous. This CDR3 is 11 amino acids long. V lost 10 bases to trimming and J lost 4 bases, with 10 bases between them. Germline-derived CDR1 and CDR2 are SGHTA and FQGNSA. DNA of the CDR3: TGTGCCACCGATCCGGGCACTGAAGCTTTCTTT. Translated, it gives CATDPGTEAFF.

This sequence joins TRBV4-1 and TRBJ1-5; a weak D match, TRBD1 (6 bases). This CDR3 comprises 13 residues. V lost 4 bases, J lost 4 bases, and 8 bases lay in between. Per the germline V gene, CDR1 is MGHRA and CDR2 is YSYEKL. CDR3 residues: CASSPGQNQPQHF. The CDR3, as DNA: TGCGCCAGCAGCCCGGGACAAAATCAGCCCCAGCATTTT.

CDR3 residues: CASSFYGSGGYEQYF. CDR3 coding DNA: TGTGCCAGCAGTTTTTACGGGAGTGGAGGCTACGAGCAGTACTTC. V usage is TRBV27 and J usage is TRBJ2-7, with a weak D call TRBD2 (6 bases). Germline CDR1 reads MNHEY; CDR2 reads SMNVEV (reference sequence). V was clipped by 3 bases and J by 3 bases, with 15 bases between them. The CDR3 sequence is 15 residues long.

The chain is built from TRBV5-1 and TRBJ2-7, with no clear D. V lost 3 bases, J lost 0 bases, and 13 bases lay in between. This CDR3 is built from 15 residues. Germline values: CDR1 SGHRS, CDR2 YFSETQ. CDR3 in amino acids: CASSYISSSSYEQYF. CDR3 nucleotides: TGCGCCAGCAGCTATATATCCTCCAGCTCCTACGAGCAGTACTTC.

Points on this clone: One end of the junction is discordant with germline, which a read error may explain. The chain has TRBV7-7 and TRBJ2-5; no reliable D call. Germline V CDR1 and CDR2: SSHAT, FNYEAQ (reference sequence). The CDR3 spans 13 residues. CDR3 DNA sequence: TGTGCTAGCAGCTTAAACTATGAAGAGACCCAGTACTTC. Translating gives CASSLNYEETQYF. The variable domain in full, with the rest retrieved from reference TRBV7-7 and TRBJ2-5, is GAGVSQSPRYKVTKRGQDVTLRCDPISSHATLYWYQQALGQGPEFLTYFNYEAQPDKSGLPSDRFSAERPEGSISTLTIQRTEQRDSAMYRCASSLNYEETQYFGPGTRLLVL.

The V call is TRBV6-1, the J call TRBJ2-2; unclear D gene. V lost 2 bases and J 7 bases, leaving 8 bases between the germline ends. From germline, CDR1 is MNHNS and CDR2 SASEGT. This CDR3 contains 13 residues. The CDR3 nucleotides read TGTGCCAGCAGTGAAACAGTAGGCGGGGAGCTGTTTTTT. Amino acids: CASSETVGGELFF.

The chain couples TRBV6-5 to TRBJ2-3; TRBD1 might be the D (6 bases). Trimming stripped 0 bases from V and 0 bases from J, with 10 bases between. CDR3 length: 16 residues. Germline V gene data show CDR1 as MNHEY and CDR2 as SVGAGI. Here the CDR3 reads CASSYSWTASTDTQYF. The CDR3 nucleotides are TGTGCCAGCAGTTACTCGTGGACAGCTAGCACAGATACGCAGTATTTT.

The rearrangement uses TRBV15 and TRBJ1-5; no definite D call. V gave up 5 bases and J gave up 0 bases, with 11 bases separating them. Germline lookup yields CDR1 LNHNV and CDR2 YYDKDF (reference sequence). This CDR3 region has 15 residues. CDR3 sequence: CATSSNGDSNQPQHF. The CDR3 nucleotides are TGTGCCACCAGCTCCAACGGGGATAGCAATCAGCCCCAGCATTTT. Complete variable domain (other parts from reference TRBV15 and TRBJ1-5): DAMVIQNPRYQVTQFGKPVTLSCSQTLNHNVMYWYQQKSSQAPKLLFHYYDKDFNNEADTPDNFQSRRPNTSFCFLDIRSPGLGDTAMYLCATSSNGDSNQPQHFGDGTRLSIL.